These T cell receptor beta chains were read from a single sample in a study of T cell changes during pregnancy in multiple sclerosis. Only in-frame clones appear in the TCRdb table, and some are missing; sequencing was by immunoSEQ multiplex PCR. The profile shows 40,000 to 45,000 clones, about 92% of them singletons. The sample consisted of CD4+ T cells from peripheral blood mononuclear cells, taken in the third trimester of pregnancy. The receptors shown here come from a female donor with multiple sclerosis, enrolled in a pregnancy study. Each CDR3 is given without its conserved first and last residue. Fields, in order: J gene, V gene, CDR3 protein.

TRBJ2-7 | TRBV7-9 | ASSQPTQGAASYEQY
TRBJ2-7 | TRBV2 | ASSVASKVSYEQY
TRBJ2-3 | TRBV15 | ATSREARGSTQY
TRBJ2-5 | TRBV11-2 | ASRGLGGKETQY
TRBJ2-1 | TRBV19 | ASRHRTGGRSYNEQF
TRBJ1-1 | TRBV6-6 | ASTVQGTGTEAF
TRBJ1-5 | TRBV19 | ASSIDLREGPQH
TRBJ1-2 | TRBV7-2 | ASSLGRTGETSYGYT
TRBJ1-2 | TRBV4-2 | ASSQGGYRGRVDGYT
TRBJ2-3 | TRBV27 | ASSLEAGGTDTQY
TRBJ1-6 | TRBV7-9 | ASSSGQNNSPLH
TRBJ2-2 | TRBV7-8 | ASSSTTNTGELF
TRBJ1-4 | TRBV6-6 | ASSYTGPKGEKLF
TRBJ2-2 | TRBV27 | ASKGKATNTGELF
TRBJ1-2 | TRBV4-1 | ASSQSGQGARGYT
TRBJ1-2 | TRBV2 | ASSMGGNYGYT
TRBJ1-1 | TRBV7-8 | ASSLDRQPRAF
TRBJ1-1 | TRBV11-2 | ASSPRQGATNTEAF
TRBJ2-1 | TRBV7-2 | ASRLDRGPYNEQF
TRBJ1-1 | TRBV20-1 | SAGQSTEAF
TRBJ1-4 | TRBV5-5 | ASSLYGTGNEKLF
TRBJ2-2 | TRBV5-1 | ASSQRTSGREGYTGELF
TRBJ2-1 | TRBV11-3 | ASSAGLAYEQF
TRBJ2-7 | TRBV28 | ASSLVRVYYEQY
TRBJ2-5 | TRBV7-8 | ASTRGQSYQETQY
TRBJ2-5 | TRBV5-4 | ASSSLAGGRLEETQY
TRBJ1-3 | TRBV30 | AWRWGNSGNTIY
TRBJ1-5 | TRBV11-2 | ASSLGGLAGGGNQPQH
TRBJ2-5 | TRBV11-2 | ASSLGLGYETQY
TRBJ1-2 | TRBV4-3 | ASSQEGGQYYGYT